The 15 T cell receptor beta chains in this list originate from one sample, sequenced in a study of T cell responses to AZD1222 COVID-19 vaccine. Assay: immunoSEQ multiplex PCR; the TCRdb copy retains only in-frame clones and omits some. The sample holds roughly 150,000 clones, more than 75% seen once. The sequences come from peripheral blood, collected 28 days after the second AZD1222 dose. These receptors all stem from an adult who received the AZD1222 COVID-19 vaccine.

This chain joins TRBV11-2 and TRBJ2-3; D call uncertain. The V end lost 5 bases, the J end lost 6 bases, and 18 bases lay between the germline ends. Germline V gene lookup returns CDR1 SGHAT and CDR2 FQNNGV. This CDR3 comprises 15 residues. The CDR3 region has the DNA TGTGCCAGCAGCCATGTCAAACCTTACTCCGATACGCAGTATTTT. It translates to CASSHVKPYSDTQYF.

This chain connects TRBV15 to TRBJ2-3; D is possibly TRBD2 (5 bases). The V gene's germline CDR1 is LNHNV and CDR2 YYDKDF (reference sequence). This CDR3 has 16 residues. Trimming took off 3 bases at V and 1 base at J, with 14 bases between the two ends. The CDR3 DNA reads TGTGCCACCAGCAGTCTAGCTGGGATTGGCACAGATACGCAGTATTTT. This sequence encodes CATSSLAGIGTDTQYF.

This clone turned up a few times. This chain links TRBV28 with TRBJ1-2; D uncertain. V was trimmed by 6 bases and J by 0 bases, leaving 14 bases between them. This CDR3 is 15 amino acids long. Germline V gives CDR1 MDHEN, CDR2 SYDVKM. The CDR3 is CASSEGGGANYGYTF. DNA of the CDR3: TGTGCCAGCAGCGAGGGTGGAGGAGCTAACTATGGCTACACCTTC.

J is TRBJ1-6 and V is TRBV19; possibly TRBD1 for D (5 bases). The V gene's germline CDR1 is LNHDA and CDR2 SQIVND (reference sequence). The V and J ends lost 7 bases and 4 bases respectively, with 8 bases between them. The CDR3 is made up of 13 amino acids. Here the CDR3 reads CASTSGYNSPLHF. CDR3 nucleotides: TGTGCCAGTACCTCAGGGTATAATTCACCCCTCCACTTT.

J is TRBJ2-3 and V is TRBV29-1, with 7 bases fitting TRBD1. This CDR3 comprises 12 residues. Germline assignment: CDR1 SQVTM and CDR2 ANQGSEA. The CDR3 is CSGDSSTDTQYF. The CDR3 DNA is TGCAGTGGGGACAGTAGCACAGATACGCAGTATTTT.

Comment on this clone: One junction end disagrees with the germline gene, perhaps due to a read error. In DNA form, the CDR3 reads TGTGCCAGTAGTTTCGAAGGCCTTAATTCACCCCTCCACTTT. Its protein is CASSFEGLNSPLHF. The chain couples TRBV6-5 to TRBJ1-6; unclear D gene. CDR1 is MNHEY, CDR2 SVGAGI, per germline. The CDR3 has 14 amino acids.

The chain carries TRBV24-1 and TRBJ1-2, with D unclear. Per the germline V gene, CDR1 is KGHDR and CDR2 is SFDVKD. The ends were cut back, 5 bases at V and 4 bases at J, with 16 bases in the middle. This CDR3 region has 15 residues. The CDR3 bases are TGTGCCACCAGTGCCCTACAAGGCGGTAGCTATGGCTACACCTTC. This gives the protein CATSALQGGSYGYTF.

J is TRBJ2-6 and V is TRBV7-9; D unclear. In germline, CDR1 is SEHNR, CDR2 FQNEAQ (reference sequence). Trimming took 5 bases from V and 8 from J, leaving 16 bases between them. The CDR3 length is 15 residues. The CDR3 DNA sequence: TGTGCCAGCAGCCGGACCTTGCGAGGAACCAACGTCCTGACTTTC. It is translated as CASSRTLRGTNVLTF. The full variable domain, rest sourced from reference TRBV7-9 and TRBJ2-6, is DTGVSQNPRHKITKRGQNVTFRCDPISEHNRLYWYRQTLGQGPEFLTYFQNEAQLEKSRLLSDRFSAERPKGSFSTLEIQRTEQGDSAMYLCASSRTLRGTNVLTFGAGSRLTVL.

The genes are TRBV7-3 and TRBJ2-1, with D perhaps assigned TRBD1 or TRBD2 (5 bases each). The CDR3 length is 15 residues. Germline loops: CDR1 SGHTA, CDR2 FQGTGA. V lost 0 bases and J 5 bases, leaving 11 bases between the germline ends. CDR3 in amino acids: CASSLTGVRDNEQFF. In DNA form, the CDR3 reads TGTGCCAGCAGCTTAACGGGGGTTCGAGACAATGAGCAGTTCTTC.

This clone was seen once. The genes are TRBV9 and TRBJ2-3; 10 bases align to TRBD2. The CDR3 has 17 amino acids. With V trimmed by 0 bases and J by 5 bases, 9 bases remained unmatched. Germline loops: CDR1 SGDLS, CDR2 YYNGEE. Here the CDR3 reads CASSVAKREGLRDTQYF. CDR3 sequence (DNA): TGTGCCAGCAGCGTAGCTAAGCGGGAGGGCCTCAGAGATACGCAGTATTTT. The variable domain in full, with the rest retrieved from reference TRBV9 and TRBJ2-3, is DSGVTQTPKHLITATGQRVTLRCSPRSGDLSVYWYQQSLDQGLQFLIQYYNGEERAKGNILERFSAQQFPDLHSELNLSSLELGDSALYFCASSVAKREGLRDTQYFGPGTRLTVL.

The CDR3 nucleotides are TGCGCCAGCAGTGATTCTTTGGCAGGGCCCTATGGCTACACCTTC. This translates into CASSDSLAGPYGYTF. The V and J genes are TRBV10-1 and TRBJ1-2, with D perhaps matching TRBD1 (5 bases). Germline V gene data show CDR1 as WNHNN and CDR2 as SYGVQD (reference sequence). Between the trimmed V and J ends, which lost 3 bases and 4 bases, there was a span of 15 bases. The CDR3 contains 15 residues.

This chain joins TRBV3-1 (or the pseudogene TRBV3-2) and TRBJ1-4; maybe TRBD1 (6 bases). The ends were cut back, 6 bases at V and 7 bases at J, with 21 bases in the middle. The CDR3 is made up of 16 amino acids. From germline, CDR1 is LGHDT and CDR2 YNNKEL (reference sequence). For the CDR3, the DNA is TGTGCCAGCAGTGAAATCGGGACATCTGGGGTTGAAAAACTGTTTTTT. This encodes CASSEIGTSGVEKLFF.

This chain joins TRBV11-1 and TRBJ2-1; no definite D call. Trimming left V 10 bases short and J 9 bases short, with 16 bases between. CDR3 length: 12 amino acids. Germline CDR1 SGHAT, CDR2 FQDESV (reference sequence). CDR3 loop: CATTQWASEQFF. The CDR3 region has the DNA TGTGCCACTACACAATGGGCTTCTGAGCAGTTCTTC.

V usage is TRBV6-1 and J usage is TRBJ2-7; D is undetermined. V lost 2 bases, J lost 7 bases, and 15 bases lay in between. The germline V gene encodes CDR1 MNHNS and CDR2 SASEGT. This CDR3 comprises 14 residues. CDR3 amino acids: CASSESRITREQYF. The CDR3 DNA reads TGTGCCAGCAGTGAATCTCGAATAACGCGGGAGCAGTACTTC.

The table lists this clone with a count of one. The chain recombines TRBV28 with TRBJ1-1; unclear D gene. V lost 10 bases and J 0 bases, leaving 9 bases between the germline ends. The CDR3 covers 12 residues. Germline CDR1 reads MDHEN; CDR2 reads SYDVKM. The CDR3 bases are TGTGCCACCGAAGATCTGAACACTGAAGCTTTCTTT. Its translation: CATEDLNTEAFF.